This TCR beta chain was retrieved from a study of cytomegalovirus exposure and HLA in healthy donors (dated by TCRdb to about 2017). Turning to the overall study: An earlier analysis of approximately 550 of the donors reported roughly 270 Gb of sequence data and some 100 million unique TCR beta sequences from about 179 million T cells. Roughly 300 gigabases of sequencing data and approximately 84 million unique TCR sequences were included in an early release covering over 600 HLA-typed donors. Among the roughly 430 genotyped donors, 75% to 90% belonged to the genetic ancestry cluster associated with self-reported Caucasian donors. The aim of the study was to test whether cataloging public T cell receptors could identify signatures of past pathogen exposure. The study used immunosequencing to profile the T cell repertoires of some 600 subjects and linked those repertoires to cytomegalovirus serostatus. In addition to the first cohort of 650 to 750 subjects, a separate validation cohort of 120 different subjects was used. To predict cytomegalovirus infection status, the study brought together high-throughput TCR immunosequencing, statistical association of individual TCRs with disease status, and machine learning. A later analysis re-analyzed previously published TCR beta repertoires from 500 to 700 donors and added high-resolution HLA genotyping to study TCR occurrence patterns. Rather than drawing on any new phenotypic data, the later analysis identified candidate immune exposures from TCR beta sequences and the way those sequences occurred across donors. An earlier analysis of 450 to 750 of the donors used high-throughput TCR beta sequencing to judge whether each TCR beta V gene segment behaved as functional or pseudogenic. Alongside the repertoire data, information on donor age, sex, ethnicity and CMV serostatus was compiled. Genome-wide SNP genotypes for about three fifths of the roughly 670 donors were used in a later genetic analysis, which treated that subset as a discovery cohort. Every repertoire in the discovery cohort had been generated on one and the same sequencing platform. HLA typing covered class I and class II loci at four-digit resolution. Typing coverage varied by locus: about 620-630 donors for A, B, C, DRB1 and DQB1; about 520 for DQA1; around 570 for DPA1; approximately 490 for DPB1. Four to six DR-DQ haplotypes were handled as single units for association and clustering, since linkage in the cohort was strong. Among around 400 genotyped donors of the cohort, an average of about 220,000 unique TCR beta nucleotide sequences was sequenced per donor, of which 15% to 20% were non-productive.

The cysteine opens and the phenylalanine closes a CDR3 of 13 amino acids. The kept DNA is CDR3 alone, 39 bases in frame from the first base. Trimming at the junction amounts to 7 bases on V and 2 bases on J, and the germline ends lie 11 bases apart. Taken from the germline V gene (reference sequence), the CDR1 and CDR2 loops are MNHEY and SMNVEV. Of note for this clone: What antigen it recognizes has not been identified. No per-base quality is available; no much larger clone lies one base away.

General conclusions and limits of the study: Assigning TCR associations to individual alleles was difficult when HLA alleles, especially DR and DQ, strongly co-occurred. Because the 87-base-pair reads could not distinguish some IMGT-functional V segments, including TRBV6-2 and TRBV6-3, those segments were excluded. In vitro tests confirmed that a few of the cytomegalovirus-associated TCR beta chains recognize cytomegalovirus antigens. The study listed 164 TCR beta chains as associated with cytomegalovirus. According to a later analysis, TCR association rates differed among HLA loci, with DRB1 alleles showing the most associated TCRs and HLA-C alleles showing the fewest. Roughly uniform sequencing depth across donors was assumed in presence/absence analyses, although this assumption may not hold. In a later analysis, HLA-associated TCR beta chains were found to be more clonally expanded and to have lower generation probabilities than equally common non-associated chains. Because some donors lacked HLA typing at each locus, the association tests relied only on the typed subset. At a false discovery rate of 0.05, a later analysis linked 16,951 TCR beta sequences to specific HLA alleles. Because counts were too low, under 20 rarely observed V segments, including chromosome 9 orphons, were left out of the earlier analysis of approximately 580 of the donors. A later analysis reported that several top co-occurrence clusters appeared linked to parvovirus B19, influenza, CMV and Epstein-Barr virus. According to a later analysis, most CMV-associated TCR beta chains appeared to be HLA-restricted, and the HLA associations seemed to be driven largely by CMV exposure. Most TCR sequences were seen in very few donors, while some public TCRs were found in many individuals. In an earlier analysis of roughly 560 of the donors, most TCR beta V segments were observed in productive rearrangements about 87% or about 30% of the time, broadly matching IMGT annotations. Correlated functional status among segregating V segments might be attributable to linkage disequilibrium, but an unknown experimental factor could not be ruled out. CMV serostatus was the only immune exposure information available for the cohort. A further reported finding was that TCR beta sequences accurately predicted the HLA-A and HLA-B alleles for most subjects in the first cohort. A later genetic analysis reported fewer N-insertions in productive TCRs among donors in an Asian-associated ancestry cluster than the roughly 620-donor mean. According to the authors, the approach could potentially be generalized to other disease states and immunological phenotypes. In both the original and validation cohorts, the classifier was reported to diagnose cytomegalovirus status with high specificity and sensitivity. The sequencing pipeline was judged likely to have produced a cluster of highly shared sequence variants as a technical artifact. In a later genetic analysis, a missense DCLRE1C variant was associated with V-gene and J-gene trimming of TCR beta chains, and the association was replicated in an independent cohort. Only TCR beta chains were sequenced in this cohort, and the absence of alpha or paired-chain data limited detectable features.

The library was obtained by the immunoSEQ multiplex PCR assay. The multiplex PCR relied on a mix of 60 forward primers for TCR Vbeta segments and 13 reverse primers for TCR Jbeta segments. The CDR3 region of rearranged TCR beta genes was amplified from genomic DNA by a multiplex PCR assay. On the Illumina HiSeq System, the amplified TCR beta libraries were sequenced as 87-base-pair reads. Regarding the original processing steps: Across the 700 or so repertoires, a later analysis counted 78 million or so unique TCR beta chains, some 11 million of which were shared by at least two donors. To remove PCR and sequencing errors, raw reads were error-corrected and collapsed into unique sequences using a nearest-neighbor algorithm that merged closely related sequences. Alignment of CDR3 sequences to IMGT reference sequences was used to assign V, D and J gene segments. For a sequence to be retained, a match of at least six nucleotides was required to both a V gene segment and a J gene segment. Rearrangements were classified as productive when the CDR3 lacked stop codons and remained in frame with V and J, and all other rearrangements were classified as non-productive. Following IMGT convention, CDR3 was defined as the stretch from the second conserved V-encoded cysteine up to the conserved J-encoded phenylalanine. The earlier analysis of approximately 590 of the donors excluded any sequence lacking an unambiguous match to a single V gene segment. An earlier analysis of a few hundred of the donors called V segments functional above 56.7% productive rearrangements and segregating when the between-donor standard deviation exceeded 5%. To diagnose cytomegalovirus status from the catalog of TCR beta chain sequences, a statistical classification framework was built. In a later analysis, V and J genes were assigned by comparing TCR nucleotide sequences against IMGT/GENE-DB human TR gene sequences. In a later analysis, CDR3 sequences and most-parsimonious VDJ recombination scenarios were assigned using the TCRdist pipeline. In a later analysis, each TCR beta chain was defined by its CDR3 amino acid sequence together with its V-gene family, and reads lacking a unique V-gene family were excluded. As a way to deal with suspected cross-contamination and a sequencing artifact, a later analysis dropped 450 to 600 nucleotide sequences that were highly shared and had low generation probability. For each public chain, a later analysis derived a clonal expansion index from normalized ranks of inferred template counts within each repertoire. In a later analysis, generation probabilities were computed using a VDJ recombination model fitted to out-of-frame rearrangements, and the results were checked against IGoR. Hypergeometric tests were used in a later analysis to score TCR-TCR, TCR-HLA and TCR-CMV co-occurrence, with a repertoire-size bias correction applied to the TCR pairs. In a later analysis, false discovery rates were estimated by permuting HLA or CMV assignments 20 times. In a later analysis, co-occurring TCRs were grouped using DBSCAN, and TCRdist sequence similarity was added for clustering within HLA-allele-positive subsets. For co-occurrence clustering, repertoires with fewer than 30,000 or more than 120,000 public chains were excluded, along with roughly 5 repertoires with anomalous nucleotide sharing. The clones in this table, taken by TCRdb from immuneACCESS, are in-frame only. Not every clone is retained; where verified, under half of the shortfall comes from an unresolved V gene, and the cause of the rest is unknown. That table supplies the V and J calls and clone size; D and trimming were determined from the DNA. Recorded for this sample are about 210,000 clones; 75% to 80% of them occurred a single time. About 1.7% of the sample comes from the top ten.

In total, 630 or so healthy bone marrow donors made up the cohort. All cohort members were sampled while nominally healthy, although unrecorded immune exposures were likely present. The donor tested CMV seronegative and was one of the 352 seronegative cohort members. Each donor provided a peripheral blood sample, and peripheral blood mononuclear cells were used for TCR beta sequencing. The Qiagen DNeasy Blood Extraction Kit was used to extract genomic DNA from the blood cell samples. The specimen was PBMCs. In this chain, TRBV27 is recombined with TRBJ1-1, and perhaps TRBD1 as D gene, on 5 matching bases. The source of this sequence is a male donor in good health and CMV-seronegative. The CDR3 is CASTGGDNTEAFF. The DNA sequence is given as TGTGCCAGCACCGGAGGGGACAACACTGAAGCTTTCTTT.